The 21 T cell receptor beta chains presented below share a single source sample, sequenced in a study of Graves' ophthalmopathy and Graves' hyperthyroidism. The sequenced template was RNA, covering the TCR beta CDR3 region. Scientists carried out first-round RT-PCR using HTBI primers and then a second-round multiplex PCR. TCRdb reprocessed the multiplex PCR reads with MiXCR, giving one entry per CDR3 protein. The sample yields about 740,000 distinct CDR3 sequences, around 40% seen once. The material sequenced was peripheral blood. Receptors originate from an adult man with Graves' ophthalmopathy.

Concerning this clonotype itself: Since a much larger clone is just one base distant, this may be a read error. CDR3 DNA sequence: TGTGTCAGCAGCTCCGGACTAGCGGACTACGAGCAGTACTTC. Translation: CVSSSGLADYEQYF. The rearrangement uses TRBV7-9 and TRBJ2-7, with 10 bases aligning to TRBD2. Germline loops: CDR1 SEHNR, CDR2 FQNEAQ (reference sequence). This CDR3 comprises 14 residues. Looking up the rest from reference TRBV7-9 and TRBJ2-7 gives the full variable domain: DTGVSQNPRHKITKRGQNVTFRCDPISEHNRLYWYRQTLGQGPEFLTYFQNEAQLEKSRLLSDRFSAERPKGSFSTLEIQRTEQGDSAMYLCVSSSGLADYEQYFGPGTRLTVT.

In its sample, this clonotype was seen many times. The rearrangement joins TRBV29-1 to TRBJ1-3, with D perhaps matching TRBD1 (6 bases). Germline CDR1 reads SQVTM; CDR2 reads ANQGSEA. This CDR3 has 14 amino acids. The V gene lost 2 bases and the J gene lost 3 bases, with 11 bases spanning the gap. For the CDR3, the DNA is TGCAGCGTTGAATTGGGGGCTGATGGAAACACCATATATTTT. Its translation: CSVELGADGNTIYF.

Turning to this clonotype: A much larger clone differs by one base, so this may be a read error. The chain employs TRBV24-1 and TRBJ1-4, with a tentative D call TRBD1 (5 bases). CDR3 length: 15 amino acids. Germline assignment: CDR1 KGHDR and CDR2 SFDVKD. The CDR3 nucleotides are TGTGCCACCAGTGGCCCGGGACCCTTGGGAGAAAAACTGCTTTTT. Translated: CATSGPGPLGEKLLF.

This chain links TRBV6-4 with TRBJ2-2; the D gene is possibly TRBD1 (6 bases). Germline-derived CDR1 and CDR2 are MRHNA and SNTAGT. There are 14 residues in the CDR3. Deletions cut 6 bases from V and 1 base from J, with 9 bases between. CDR3 sequence: CASRATGNTGELFF. As DNA, the CDR3 is TGTGCCAGCAGAGCGACAGGGAACACCGGGGAGCTGTTTTTT.

This clonotype showed up many times. J is TRBJ2-7 and V is TRBV12-3 or TRBV12-4; D might be TRBD2 (6 bases). CDR3 size: 13 residues. V shed 3 bases and J shed 4 bases, with 10 bases lying between them. The CDR3 DNA reads TGTGCCAGCAGTTTGGGACTTTCTTACGAGCAGTACTTC. Translated: CASSLGLSYEQYF.

This sequence joins TRBV2 and TRBJ1-2; the match to TRBD1 covers 7 bases. The V gene's germline CDR1 is SNHLY and CDR2 FYNNEI. The CDR3 has 17 residues. Losses at the gene ends were 8 bases for V and 4 bases for J; bases not matched to a gene: 19. CDR3 sequence (DNA): TGTGCCAGCTCACCCTCAAGGACAGGTCTAAATAGCTATGGCTACACCTTC. The encoded protein is CASSPSRTGLNSYGYTF.

The CDR3: CASSPGVRGYEQYF. For the CDR3, the DNA is TGTGCCAGCAGCCCCGGCGTCCGGGGTTACGAGCAGTACTTC. This chain uses TRBV11-2 with TRBJ2-7, with TRBD2 as a possible D gene (5 bases). V was cut by 5 bases and J by 4 bases, with 15 bases left in between. CDR1 and CDR2 (germline): SGHAT, FQNNGV. The CDR3 is made up of 14 amino acids.

This clonotype has a handful of counts. The CDR3 bases are TGTGCCAGCAGTCCGGGACAGGGGATCGCTGAAGCTTTCTTT. Its translation: CASSPGQGIAEAFF. This chain joins TRBV6-5 and TRBJ1-1; 10 bases agree with TRBD1. Germline V gene data show CDR1 as MNHEY and CDR2 as SVGAGI. With 5 bases clipped from V and 6 bases from J, the junction kept 6 bases outside the gene matches. This CDR3 is built from 14 residues.

At least ten counts were recorded for this clonotype. The chain uses TRBV11-2 and TRBJ1-1; unclear D gene. CDR3 length: 11 amino acids. V lost 8 bases and J lost 3, with 7 bases in between. In germline, CDR1 is SGHAT, CDR2 FQNNGV. The chain's CDR3 is CASGQDTEAFF. The CDR3 coding sequence is TGTGCCAGCGGCCAGGACACTGAAGCTTTCTTT.

This clonotype was recorded at least ten times. The rearrangement uses TRBV9 and TRBJ1-6; D is unclear. CDR1 SGDLS and CDR2 YYNGEE come from the germline V gene. The CDR3 has 13 amino acids. Between the trimmed V and J ends, which lost 0 bases and 10 bases, there was a span of 8 bases. CDR3 in amino acids: CASSVESASPLHF. CDR3 coding DNA: TGTGCCAGCAGCGTAGAATCAGCGTCACCCCTCCACTTT. The full variable domain, in which reference TRBV9 and TRBJ1-6 provide the parts outside the CDR3, is DSGVTQTPKHLITATGQRVTLRCSPRSGDLSVYWYQQSLDQGLQFLIQYYNGEERAKGNILERFSAQQFPDLHSELNLSSLELGDSALYFCASSVESASPLHFGNGTRLTVT.

To note about this clonotype: A much larger clone lies one base from this, so it may be a read error. This rearrangement joins TRBV29-1 to TRBJ2-7, with TRBD1 matching 9 bases. CDR3 length: 13 amino acids. The V segment lost 6 bases and the J segment 5 bases; nucleotides outside the gene matches: 8. In germline, CDR1 is SQVTM, CDR2 ANQGSEA. CDR3: CSVGTGQGNEQYF. CDR3 DNA: TGCAGCGTAGGGACGGGACAGGGCAACGAGCAGTACTTC.

The CDR3 protein is CSVGTDGYGYTF. The CDR3 region has the DNA TGCAGCGTGGGGACAGACGGCTATGGCTACACCTTC. The rearrangement joins TRBV29-1 to TRBJ1-2; the match to TRBD1 covers 7 bases. V lost 6 bases, J lost 4 bases, and 5 bases stayed unmatched. Germline V lookup: CDR1 SQVTM, CDR2 ANQGSEA. CDR3 length equals 12 residues.

The chain is built from TRBV29-1 and TRBJ2-3; TRBD1 matches at 7 bases. This CDR3 is 12 amino acids long. Germline CDR1 is SQVTM and CDR2 is ANQGSEA. CDR3: CSQRGQSDTQYF. DNA for the CDR3: TGCAGTCAGAGGGGGCAGTCAGATACGCAGTATTTT.

The chain couples TRBV25-1 to TRBJ2-2; the D is unclear. The CDR3 contains 13 residues. Germline loops: CDR1 MGHDK, CDR2 SYGVNS. Trimming pared 6 bases from V and 6 bases from J, leaving 11 bases between. The CDR3 DNA reads as TGTGCCAGCAGCTACCCTTTATCCGGGGAGCTGTTTTTT. This codes for CASSYPLSGELFF.

In this sample, this clonotype turned up a few times. The J gene is TRBJ1-2, the V gene TRBV7-2; 12 bases fit TRBD1. V trimming: 2 bases; J trimming: 4 bases; junction bases outside the gene matches: 8. Germline-derived CDR1 and CDR2 are SGHTA and FQGNSA. The CDR3 consists of 17 residues. CDR3 nucleotides: TGTGCCAGCAGCTTACCGGGACAGGGGGCTCAGATCTATGGCTACACCTTC. Protein sequence: CASSLPGQGAQIYGYTF. Using reference TRBV7-2 and TRBJ1-2 for the parts outside the CDR3, the full variable domain is GAGVSQSPSNKVTEKGKDVELRCDPISGHTALYWYRQSLGQGLEFLIYFQGNSAPDKSGLPSDRFSAERTGGSVSTLTIQRTQQEDSAVYLCASSLPGQGAQIYGYTFGSGTRLTVV.

This clonotype occurred once. The chain combines TRBV7-6 with TRBJ2-7, with D possibly called TRBD1 or TRBD2 (5 bases each). V lost 0 bases and J 7 bases, leaving 19 bases between the germline ends. The CDR3 extends over 16 amino acids. The germline V gene has CDR1 SGHVS and CDR2 FNYEAQ. CDR3 loop: CASSLAGTANTGEQYF. Written as DNA, the CDR3 is TGTGCCAGCAGCTTAGCCGGGACGGCCAACACCGGGGAGCAGTACTTC.

The chain couples TRBV25-1 to TRBJ1-4; D is possibly TRBD1 (5 bases). Germline CDR1 MGHDK, CDR2 SYGVNS. Deletions cut 5 bases from V and 8 bases from J, with 18 bases between. This CDR3 has 15 residues. The CDR3 region is CASSYLGRAGEKLFF. CDR3 DNA sequence: TGTGCCAGCAGTTACCTCGGCAGGGCGGGAGAAAAACTGTTTTTT.

This clonotype was seen at least ten times. An end of the junction differs from the germline gene, which may be a read error. The chain uses TRBV24-1 and TRBJ1-5; 10 bases line up with TRBD1. Germline CDR1 reads KGHDR; CDR2 reads SFDVKD. The CDR3 is 16 amino acids. CDR3 loop: CASSNTGTGVNQPQHF. DNA for the CDR3: TGTGCCAGCAGTAACACCGGGACAGGGGTGAATCAGCCCCAGCATTTT.

This chain uses TRBV29-1 with TRBJ2-5; 7 nucleotides align to TRBD2. Per the germline V gene, CDR1 is SQVTM and CDR2 is ANQGSEA. Trimming took 8 bases from V and 4 from J; bases not matched to a gene: 7. CDR3 size: 12 residues. The CDR3, as DNA: TGCAGCAGCGGGGACCCGCGAGAGACCCAGTACTTC. Protein product: CSSGDPRETQYF.

This chain joins TRBV2 and TRBJ1-5, with D possibly being TRBD1 (5 bases). The CDR3 has 14 amino acids. Per germline, CDR1 SNHLY and CDR2 FYNNEI. V lost 1 base, J lost 7 bases, and 11 bases lay in between. The CDR3 nucleotides are TGTGCCAGCAGTGAAGTGAGCGGGGGGCAGCCCCAGCATTTT. It is translated as CASSEVSGGQPQHF.

The sample holds a few counts of this clonotype. V gene TRBV29-1 combines with J gene TRBJ1-2, with 7 bases matching TRBD1. This CDR3 region has 15 residues. Germline loops: CDR1 SQVTM, CDR2 ANQGSEA. The V gene end was trimmed by 6 bases and the J gene end by 0 bases; junction bases not matched to a gene: 10. The DNA of the CDR3 is TGCAGCGTCGACCAGCCGGGACAGCCTAACTATGGCTACACCTTC. It encodes CSVDQPGQPNYGYTF.